The T cell receptor beta chain under discussion was sequenced for a study of blood T cells in healthy people across ages. Regarding the study as a whole: It was held that diversity estimates obtained from one million T cells represented underestimates. Per million T cells, TCR beta diversity dropped about linearly as age rose.

The use of a sample-barcoded 5' primer and a J-beta primer mix characterized a second PCR of roughly 6 to 11 cycles. Each of the cDNA molecules was tagged by a template-switch adaptor with 12 random nucleotides. TCRdb analysed the 5' RACE reads with MiXCR anew, one entry per CDR3 protein. The sample consists of around 780,000 distinct CDR3 sequences, roughly three fifths of them appearing once. The sample, approximately 10 milliliters of peripheral blood, was drawn from each donor. Details on this clonotype: The target antigen is unknown.

V was cut by 1 base and J by 11 bases, with 24 bases left in between. Germline V gives CDR1 SGDLS, CDR2 YYNGEE. The CDR3 length is 16 residues. Sequenced: blood. V and J are TRBV9 and TRBJ2-5, with D possibly being TRBD1 (6 bases). The source of this sequence is a man between 35 and 55 years old in good health. The CDR3 DNA follows: TGTGCCAGCAGCGTAATTGGGACCAGGGGTTACAATGAGCAGTACTTC. It translates to CASSVIGTRGYNEQYF.